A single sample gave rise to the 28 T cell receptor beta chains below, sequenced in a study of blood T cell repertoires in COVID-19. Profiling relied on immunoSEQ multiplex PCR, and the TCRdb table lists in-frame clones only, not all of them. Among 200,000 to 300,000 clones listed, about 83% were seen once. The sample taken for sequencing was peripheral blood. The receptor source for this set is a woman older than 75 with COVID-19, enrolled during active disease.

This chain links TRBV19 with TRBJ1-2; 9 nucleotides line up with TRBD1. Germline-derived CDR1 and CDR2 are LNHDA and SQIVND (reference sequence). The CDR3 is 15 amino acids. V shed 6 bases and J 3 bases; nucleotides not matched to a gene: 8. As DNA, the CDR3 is TGTGCCAGTAGGATCCGGGACAGGGATGACTATGGCTACACCTTC. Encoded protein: CASRIRDRDDYGYTF. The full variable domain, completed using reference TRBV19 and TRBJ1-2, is DGGITQSPKYLFRKEGQNVTLSCEQNLNHDAMYWYRQDPGQGLRLIYYSQIVNDFQKGDIAEGYSVSREKKESFPLTVTSAQKNPTAFYLCASRIRDRDDYGYTFGSGTRLTVV.

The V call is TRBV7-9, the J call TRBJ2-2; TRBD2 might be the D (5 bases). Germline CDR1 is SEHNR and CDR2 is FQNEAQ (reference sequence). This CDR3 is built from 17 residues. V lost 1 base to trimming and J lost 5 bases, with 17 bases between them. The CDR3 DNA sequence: TGTGCCAGCAGCTTAGAGGTGATAGCCGGGGTGACCGGGGAGCTGTTTTTT. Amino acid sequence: CASSLEVIAGVTGELFF.

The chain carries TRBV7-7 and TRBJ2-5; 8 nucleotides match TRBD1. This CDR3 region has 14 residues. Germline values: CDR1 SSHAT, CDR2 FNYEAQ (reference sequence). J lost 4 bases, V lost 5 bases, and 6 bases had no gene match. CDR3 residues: CASSGTGVAETQYF. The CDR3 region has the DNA TGTGCCAGCAGCGGGACAGGAGTCGCAGAGACCCAGTACTTC.

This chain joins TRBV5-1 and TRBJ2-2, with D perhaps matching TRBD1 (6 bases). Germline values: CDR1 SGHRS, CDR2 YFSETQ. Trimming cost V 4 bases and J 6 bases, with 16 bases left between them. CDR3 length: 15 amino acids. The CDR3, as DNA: TGCGCCAGCAGCCCTTATACAGGGTTTCCCGGGGAGCTGTTTTTT. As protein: CASSPYTGFPGELFF.

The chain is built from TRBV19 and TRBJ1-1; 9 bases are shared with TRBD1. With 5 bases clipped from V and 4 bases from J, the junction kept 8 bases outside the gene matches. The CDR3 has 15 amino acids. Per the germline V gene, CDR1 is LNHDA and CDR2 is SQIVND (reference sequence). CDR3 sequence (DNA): TGTGCCAGTAGTCAAACAGGGGGCCTGGGCACTGAAGCTTTCTTT. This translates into CASSQTGGLGTEAFF. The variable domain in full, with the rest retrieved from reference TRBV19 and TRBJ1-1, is DGGITQSPKYLFRKEGQNVTLSCEQNLNHDAMYWYRQDPGQGLRLIYYSQIVNDFQKGDIAEGYSVSREKKESFPLTVTSAQKNPTAFYLCASSQTGGLGTEAFFGQGTRLTVV.

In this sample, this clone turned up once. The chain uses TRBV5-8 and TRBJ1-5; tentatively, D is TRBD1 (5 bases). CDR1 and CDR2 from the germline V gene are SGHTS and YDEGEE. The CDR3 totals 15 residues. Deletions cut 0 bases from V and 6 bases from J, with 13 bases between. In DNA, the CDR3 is TGTGCCAGCAGCTTGGGGTCCAGGGATACTCAGCCCCAGCATTTT. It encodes CASSLGSRDTQPQHF.

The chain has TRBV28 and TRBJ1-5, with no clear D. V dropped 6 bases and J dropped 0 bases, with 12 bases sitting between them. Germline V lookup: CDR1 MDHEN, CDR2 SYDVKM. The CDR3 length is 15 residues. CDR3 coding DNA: TGTGCCAGCAGCCGAAGAGGGATTAGCAATCAGCCCCAGCATTTT. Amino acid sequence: CASSRRGISNQPQHF.

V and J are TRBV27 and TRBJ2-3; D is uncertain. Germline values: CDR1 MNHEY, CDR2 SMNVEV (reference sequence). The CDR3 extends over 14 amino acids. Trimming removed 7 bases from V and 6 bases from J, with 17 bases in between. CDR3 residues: CASTSPASRDTQYF. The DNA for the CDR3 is TGTGCCAGCACCTCTCCTGCTAGTCGCGATACGCAGTATTTT.

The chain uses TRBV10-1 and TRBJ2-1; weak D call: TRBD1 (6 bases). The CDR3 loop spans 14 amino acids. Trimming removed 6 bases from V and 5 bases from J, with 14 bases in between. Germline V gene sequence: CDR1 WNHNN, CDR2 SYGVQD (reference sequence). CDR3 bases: TGCGCCAGCAGCCGGGACACCACCAACAATGAGCAGTTCTTC. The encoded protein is CASSRDTTNNEQFF.

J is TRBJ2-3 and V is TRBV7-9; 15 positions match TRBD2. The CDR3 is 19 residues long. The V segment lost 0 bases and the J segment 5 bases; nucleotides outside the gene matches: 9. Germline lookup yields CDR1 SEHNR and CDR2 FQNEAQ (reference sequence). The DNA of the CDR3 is TGTGCCAGCAGCTTAGCTCCCGGGACTAGCGGGGGGCGCGGAGATACGCAGTATTTT. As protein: CASSLAPGTSGGRGDTQYF.

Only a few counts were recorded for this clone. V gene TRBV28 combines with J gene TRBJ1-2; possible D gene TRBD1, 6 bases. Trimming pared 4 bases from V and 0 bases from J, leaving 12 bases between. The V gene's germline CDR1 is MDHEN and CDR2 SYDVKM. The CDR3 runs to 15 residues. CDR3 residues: CASSSRQAANYGYTF. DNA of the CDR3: TGTGCCAGCAGTTCCCGACAGGCCGCTAACTATGGCTACACCTTC.

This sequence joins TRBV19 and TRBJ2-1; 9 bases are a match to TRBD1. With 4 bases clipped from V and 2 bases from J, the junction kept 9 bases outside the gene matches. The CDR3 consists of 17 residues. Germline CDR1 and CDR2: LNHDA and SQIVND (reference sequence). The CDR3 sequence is CASSTFLDRGPYNEQFF. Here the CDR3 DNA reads TGTGCCAGTAGTACCTTCCTGGACAGGGGACCCTACAATGAGCAGTTCTTC.

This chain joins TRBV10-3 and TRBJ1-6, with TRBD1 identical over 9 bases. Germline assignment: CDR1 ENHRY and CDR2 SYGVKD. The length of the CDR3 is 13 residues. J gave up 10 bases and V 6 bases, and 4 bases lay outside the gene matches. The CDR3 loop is CAISRDRDSPLHF. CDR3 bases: TGTGCCATCAGCCGGGACAGGGACTCACCCCTCCACTTT.

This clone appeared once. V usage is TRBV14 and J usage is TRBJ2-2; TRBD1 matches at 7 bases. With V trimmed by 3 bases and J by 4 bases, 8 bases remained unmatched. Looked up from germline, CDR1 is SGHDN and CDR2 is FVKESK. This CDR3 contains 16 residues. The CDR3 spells CASSHKTGLITGELFF. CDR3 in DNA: TGTGCCAGCAGCCATAAGACAGGGCTAATCACCGGGGAGCTGTTTTTT.

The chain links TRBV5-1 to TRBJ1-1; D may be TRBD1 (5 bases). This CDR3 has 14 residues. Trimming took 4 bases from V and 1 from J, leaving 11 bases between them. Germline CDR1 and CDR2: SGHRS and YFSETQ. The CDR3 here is CASSQGDSNTEAFF. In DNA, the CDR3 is TGCGCCAGCAGCCAAGGGGACTCGAACACTGAAGCTTTCTTT.

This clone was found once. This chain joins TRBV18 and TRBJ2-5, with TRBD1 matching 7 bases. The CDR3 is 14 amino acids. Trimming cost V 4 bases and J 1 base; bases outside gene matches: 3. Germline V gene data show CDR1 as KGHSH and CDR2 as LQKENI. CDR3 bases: TGTGCCAGCTCACTCAACAGGGGCCAAGAGACCCAGTACTTC. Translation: CASSLNRGQETQYF.

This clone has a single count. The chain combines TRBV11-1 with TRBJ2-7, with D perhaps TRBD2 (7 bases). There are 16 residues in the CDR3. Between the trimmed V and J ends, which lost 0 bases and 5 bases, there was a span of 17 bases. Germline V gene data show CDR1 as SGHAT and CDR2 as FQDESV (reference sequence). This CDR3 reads CASSLAVGGRSNEQYF. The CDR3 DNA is TGTGCCAGCAGCTTAGCCGTGGGGGGGCGAAGTAACGAGCAGTACTTC.

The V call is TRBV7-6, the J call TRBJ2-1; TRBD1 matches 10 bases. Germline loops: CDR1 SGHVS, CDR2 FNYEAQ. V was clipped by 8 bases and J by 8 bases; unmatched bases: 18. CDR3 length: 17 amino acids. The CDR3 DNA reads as TGTGCCAGCGTCGCGTTTAGGCCGGGACAGGGGAACTATGAGCAGTTCTTC. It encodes CASVAFRPGQGNYEQFF.

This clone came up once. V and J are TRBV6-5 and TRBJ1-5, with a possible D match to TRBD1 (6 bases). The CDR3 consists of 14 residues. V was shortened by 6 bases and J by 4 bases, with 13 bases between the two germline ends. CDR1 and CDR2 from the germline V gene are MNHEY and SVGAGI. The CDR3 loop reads CASSLDSGNQPQHF. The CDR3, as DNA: TGTGCCAGCAGCTTGGACAGTGGGAATCAGCCCCAGCATTTT.

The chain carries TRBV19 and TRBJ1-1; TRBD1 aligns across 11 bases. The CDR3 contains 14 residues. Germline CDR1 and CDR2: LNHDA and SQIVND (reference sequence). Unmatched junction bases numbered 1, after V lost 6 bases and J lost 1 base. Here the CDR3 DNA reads TGTGCCAGTAGGGGACAGGGGGGGAACACTGAAGCTTTCTTT. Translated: CASRGQGGNTEAFF.

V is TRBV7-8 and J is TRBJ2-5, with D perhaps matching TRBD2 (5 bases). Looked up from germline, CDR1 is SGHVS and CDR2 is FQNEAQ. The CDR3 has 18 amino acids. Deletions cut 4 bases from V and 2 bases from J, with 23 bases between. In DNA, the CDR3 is TGTGCCAGCAGCTGGCGTACCGGACTCGCCCAAAATCAAGAGACCCAGTACTTC. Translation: CASSWRTGLAQNQETQYF.

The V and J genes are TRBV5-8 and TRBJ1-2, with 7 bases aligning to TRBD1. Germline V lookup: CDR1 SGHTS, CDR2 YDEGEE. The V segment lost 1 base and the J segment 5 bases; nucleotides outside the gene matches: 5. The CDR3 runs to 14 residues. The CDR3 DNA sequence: TGTGCCAGCAGCTTGAGGACAGGAGCATATGGCTACACCTTC. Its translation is CASSLRTGAYGYTF.

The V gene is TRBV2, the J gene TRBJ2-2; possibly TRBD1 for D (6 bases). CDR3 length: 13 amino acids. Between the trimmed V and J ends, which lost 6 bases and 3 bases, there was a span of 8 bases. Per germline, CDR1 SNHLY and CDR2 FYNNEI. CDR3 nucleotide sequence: TGTGCCAGCAGATACAGGGACACCGGGGAGCTGTTTTTT. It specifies CASRYRDTGELFF. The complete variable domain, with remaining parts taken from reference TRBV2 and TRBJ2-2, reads EPEVTQTPSHQVTQMGQEVILRCVPISNHLYFYWYRQILGQKVEFLVSFYNNEISEKSEIFDDQFSVERPDGSNFTLKIRSTKLEDSAMYFCASRYRDTGELFFGEGSRLTVL.

CDR3 nucleotide sequence: TGTGCCAGCAGTTACGGGGGGGTGTATAATTCACCCCTCCACTTT. This codes for CASSYGGVYNSPLHF. The rearrangement joins TRBV6-6 to TRBJ1-6; weak D call: TRBD1 (5 bases). CDR3 length equals 15 residues. V lost 2 bases, J lost 4 bases, and 9 bases lay in between. CDR1 is MNHNY, CDR2 SVGAGI, per germline (reference sequence).

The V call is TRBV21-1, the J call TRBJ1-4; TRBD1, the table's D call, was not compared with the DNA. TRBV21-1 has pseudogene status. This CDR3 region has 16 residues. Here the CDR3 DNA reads TGTGCAGCCGGGACAGGGGCAATACGGAGTAATGAAAAACTGTTTTTT. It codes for CAAGTGAIRSNEKLFF.

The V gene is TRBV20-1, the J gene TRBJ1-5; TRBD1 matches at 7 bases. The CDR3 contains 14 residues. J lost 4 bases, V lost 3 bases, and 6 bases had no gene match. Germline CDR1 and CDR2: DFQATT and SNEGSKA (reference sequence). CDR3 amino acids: CSASGDRDNQPQHF. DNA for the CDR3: TGCAGTGCTAGTGGCGACAGGGATAATCAGCCCCAGCATTTT.

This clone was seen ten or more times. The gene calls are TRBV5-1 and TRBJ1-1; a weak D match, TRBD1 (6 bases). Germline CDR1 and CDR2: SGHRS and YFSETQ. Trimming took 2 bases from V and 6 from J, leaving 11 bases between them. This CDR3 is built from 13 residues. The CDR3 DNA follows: TGCGCCAGCAGCTTAGGGGGAACCTCTGAAGCTTTCTTT. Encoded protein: CASSLGGTSEAFF.

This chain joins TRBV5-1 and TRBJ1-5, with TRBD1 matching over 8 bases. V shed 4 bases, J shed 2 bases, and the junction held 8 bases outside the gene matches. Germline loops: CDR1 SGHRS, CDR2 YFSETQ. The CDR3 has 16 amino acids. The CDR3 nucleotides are TGCGCCAGCAGCCCCGGCAGGGGGCAAGGCAATCAGCCCCAGCATTTT. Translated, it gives CASSPGRGQGNQPQHF.